This T cell receptor (beta chain) derives from a study of beta chain features in type 1 diabetes. General study points: There was a moderate but significant shortening of TCRB CDR3s in all four CD4+ subsets of Type 1 diabetes patients. Sequencing of cDNA might inflate the share of cells that strongly express TCR. There was no resolution here of whether HLA type influences TCRB rearrangement.

Trimming removed 3 bases from V and 2 bases from J; junction bases left unmatched: 7. Germline CDR1 is KGHSH and CDR2 is LQKENI. The CDR3 totals 15 residues. Regarding this clone: What it recognizes is unknown.

Sequenced material consisted of expressed TCRB transcripts (all of the isolated RNA was reverse transcribed). Produced via immunoSEQ multiplex PCR; TCRdb's table is partial and in-frame only. The profile covers around 250,000 clones, with approximately 15% appearing a single time and approximately 0.021% taken by the ten largest. Sequencing used naive CD4+ T cells from blood. This TCR came from a man under 40 with type 1 diabetes. This chain links TRBV18 with TRBJ2-7, with 7 bases identical to TRBD1. CDR3 residues: CASSPTGAPAYEQYF. For the CDR3, the DNA is TGTGCCAGCTCACCTACAGGGGCCCCGGCCTACGAGCAGTACTTC.